This is a list of T cell receptor beta chains from one sample in a study of T cell repertoires in cytomegalovirus infection. No cognate antigen is known for these TCRs. TCRdb processed the reads anew with MiXCR; each CDR3 protein has one entry. The sample consists of around 340,000 distinct CDR3 sequences, just under 30% of them appearing once. Sequenced here: cultured PBMCs, sampled from culture after CMV antigen stimulation. These receptors originate from a human donor in good health (CMV status not recorded). Some clones in this sample may be carry-over from other donors' samples. Both conserved end residues are part of each CDR3. D genes are given only for firm matches. The size field is filled for only some rows; it gives once, few, many or a size class.

>TRBJ1-2|NA|TRBV11-2|NA
TGTGCCAGCAGCTTAATTGAGGGGCTGGGTGGCTACACCTTC
CASSLIEGLGGYTF
>TRBJ2-7|NA|TRBV7-2|many
TGTGCCAGCAGCTTAGGGGCCCGGGCAGGCGAGCAGTACTTC
CASSLGARAGEQYF
>TRBJ1-3|TRBD1|TRBV7-9|NA
TGTGCCAGCAGCCCTGAAGGGGGCAGCCCCACCTCTAGAAACACCATATATTTT
CASSPEGGSPTSRNTIYF
>TRBJ1-1|NA|TRBV4-2|once
TGTGCCAGCAGCCAAGCGGCCGTGCAGAACACTGAAGCTTTCTTT
CASSQAAVQNTEAFF
>TRBJ1-1|TRBD1|TRBV27|NA
TGTGCCAGTCACTCTGCAGGGGGCACTGAAGCTTTCTTT
CASHSAGGTEAFF
>TRBJ1-2|NA|TRBV6-5|few
TGTGCCAGCAGTTACTCGTCTCAGGCCTATGGAGGCTACACCTTC
CASSYSSQAYGGYTF
>TRBJ2-1|TRBD2|TRBV5-1|NA
TGCGCCAGCAGCTTGAGCGGGAGGTCCCTGCTCTACAATGAGCAGTTCTTC
CASSLSGRSLLYNEQFF
>TRBJ1-5|NA|TRBV7-6|once
TGTGCCAGCAGCTTTGGGCTAGACCAGCCCCAGCATTTT
CASSFGLDQPQHF
>TRBJ1-5|NA|TRBV6-2/TRBV6-3|NA
TGTGCCAGCAGCTCCAGTTACAGTATAAATCAGCCCCAGCATTTT
CASSSSYSINQPQHF
>TRBJ2-3|NA|TRBV20-1|few
TGCAGTGCTAGAGTTACAGGGAGGCATACGCAGTATTTT
CSARVTGRHTQYF
>TRBJ1-1|NA|TRBV7-2|NA
TGTGCCAGCAGCTTATACCCCCCGGGGGCAATTCGGATGAACACTGAAGCTTTCTTT
CASSLYPPGAIRMNTEAFF
>TRBJ2-6|NA|TRBV6-1|few
TGTGCCAGCAGATTACCTGGGGCCAACGTCCTGACTTTC
CASRLPGANVLTF
>TRBJ2-1|TRBD2|TRBV7-2|NA
TGTGCCAGCAGCCCAATGGGCGCGGGAGTGGGGCTGTATGAGCAGTTCTTC
CASSPMGAGVGLYEQFF
>TRBJ2-7|NA|TRBV6-1|few
TGTGCCAGCAGTGAAGCAAGACCGGGCCTCGCGGGCCACGAGCAGTACTTC
CASSEARPGLAGHEQYF
>TRBJ2-6|NA|TRBV11-2|NA
TGTGCCAGCAGCTTAGTGTCCCCCTCTGGGGCCAACGTCCTGACTTTC
CASSLVSPSGANVLTF
>TRBJ1-1|TRBD1|TRBV19|many
TGTGCCAGTACAGACAGGGGGAACACTGAAGCTTTCTTT
CASTDRGNTEAFF
>TRBJ1-3|NA|TRBV2|NA
TGTGCCAGCAGTGCCAAGGGCTCTGGAAACACCATATATTTT
CASSAKGSGNTIYF
>TRBJ1-2|NA|TRBV7-2|once
TGTGCCAGCAGCTTAGATGGAGGGCTCGGCTACACCTTC
CASSLDGGLGYTF
>TRBJ1-4|NA|TRBV27|NA
TGTGCCAGCAGGTCCCAGGGTAGGGAAAAACTGTTTTTT
CASRSQGREKLFF
>TRBJ2-7|TRBD1|TRBV3-1|few
TGTGCCAGCAGCCCCGGGACAGAACCCTACGAGCAGTACTTC
CASSPGTEPYEQYF
>TRBJ2-2|NA|TRBV10-3|NA
TGTGCCATCAGTGAGCTGGGAGCCATAGCCACCGGGGAGCTGTTTTTT
CAISELGAIATGELFF
>TRBJ1-6|NA|TRBV9|many
TGTGCCAGCAGCGGAACCCCGGCAAAGGATTCACCCCTCCACTTT
CASSGTPAKDSPLHF
>TRBJ2-3|TRBD2|TRBV19|few
TGTGCCAGTAGTTCGCGGGGGGCTGAAGATACGCAGTATTTT
CASSSRGAEDTQYF
>TRBJ2-5|NA|TRBV27|NA
TGTGCCAGCAGTTTAACGAGGCGGTTTGGAGAGACCCAGTACTTC
CASSLTRRFGETQYF
>TRBJ2-7|NA|TRBV7-8|NA
TGTGCCAGCAGCACCTCAGCGGGTTCCTCCTACGAGCAGTACTTC
CASSTSAGSSYEQYF
>TRBJ1-1|NA|TRBV6-4|NA
TGTGCCAGCAGTGAATCGACGGGGCGCACTGAAGCTTTCTTT
CASSESTGRTEAFF
>TRBJ1-5|NA|TRBV27|many
TGTGCCAGCAGTTTATCGTCCCCAGGGGCAGGGCAGCCCCAGCATTTT
CASSLSSPGAGQPQHF
>TRBJ1-2|NA|TRBV18|few
TGTGCCAGCTCACCCGCCGGGGGCGATGGCTACACCTTC
CASSPAGGDGYTF